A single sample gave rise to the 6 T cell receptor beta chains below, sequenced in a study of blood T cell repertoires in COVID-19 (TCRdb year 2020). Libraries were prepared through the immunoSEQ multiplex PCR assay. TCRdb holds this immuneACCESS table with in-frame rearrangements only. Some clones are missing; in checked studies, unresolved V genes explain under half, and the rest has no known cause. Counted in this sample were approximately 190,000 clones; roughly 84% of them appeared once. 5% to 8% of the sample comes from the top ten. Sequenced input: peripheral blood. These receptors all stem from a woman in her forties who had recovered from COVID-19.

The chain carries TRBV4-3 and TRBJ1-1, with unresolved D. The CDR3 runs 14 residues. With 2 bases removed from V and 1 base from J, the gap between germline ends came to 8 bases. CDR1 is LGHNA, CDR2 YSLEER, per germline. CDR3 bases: TGCGCCAGCAGCCAACTCTATTCGAACACTGAAGCTTTCTTT. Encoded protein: CASSQLYSNTEAFF.

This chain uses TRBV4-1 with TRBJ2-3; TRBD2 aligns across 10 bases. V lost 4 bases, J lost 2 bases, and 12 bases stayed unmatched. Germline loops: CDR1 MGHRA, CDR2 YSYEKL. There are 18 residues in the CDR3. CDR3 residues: CASSRAGEREGVTDTQYF. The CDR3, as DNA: TGCGCCAGCAGCCGGGCGGGTGAGCGGGAGGGCGTCACAGATACGCAGTATTTT.

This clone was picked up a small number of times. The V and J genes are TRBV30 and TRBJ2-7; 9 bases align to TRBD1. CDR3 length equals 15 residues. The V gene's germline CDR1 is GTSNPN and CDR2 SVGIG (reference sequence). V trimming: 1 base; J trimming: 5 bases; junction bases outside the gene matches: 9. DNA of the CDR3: TGTGCCTGGAGTGGCTACGGGACAGGGTTTAACGAGCAGTACTTC. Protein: CAWSGYGTGFNEQYF.

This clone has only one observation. The CDR3 region has the DNA TGTGCCAGCAGTGAAGATCCGACTCCCGGGGAGCTGTTTTTT. This codes for CASSEDPTPGELFF. The chain joins TRBV6-1 to TRBJ2-2; D unresolved. CDR1 and CDR2 from the germline V gene are MNHNS and SASEGT. This CDR3 contains 14 residues. V gave up 1 base and J gave up 6 bases, with 9 bases separating them.

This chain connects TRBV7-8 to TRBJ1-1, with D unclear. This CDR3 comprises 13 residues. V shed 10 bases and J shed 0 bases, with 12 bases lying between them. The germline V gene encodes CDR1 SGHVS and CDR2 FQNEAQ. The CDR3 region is CATNDYLNTEAFF. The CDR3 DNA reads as TGTGCCACCAATGACTATTTGAACACTGAAGCTTTCTTT.

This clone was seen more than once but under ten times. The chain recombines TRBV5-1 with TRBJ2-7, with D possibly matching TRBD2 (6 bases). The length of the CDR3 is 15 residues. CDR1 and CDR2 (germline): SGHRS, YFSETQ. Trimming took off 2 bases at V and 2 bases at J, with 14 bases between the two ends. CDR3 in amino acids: CASSLSIAETYEQYF. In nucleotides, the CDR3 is TGCGCCAGCAGCTTATCTATAGCGGAGACCTACGAGCAGTACTTC.